The 3 T cell receptor beta chains in this list originate from one sample, sequenced in a study of T cell responses to AZD1222 COVID-19 vaccine. Sequencing was performed with immunoSEQ multiplex PCR; in TCRdb, only in-frame clones are kept and a portion is missing. The table includes some 110,000 clones, around 91% detected once. The sequences come from peripheral blood, collected 28 days after the second AZD1222 dose. The source of these receptors is an adult who received the AZD1222 COVID-19 vaccine.

The chain uses TRBV3-1 (or the pseudogene TRBV3-2) and TRBJ1-5; D is ambiguous. This CDR3 region has 19 residues. V was shortened by 0 bases and J by 2 bases, with 20 bases between the two germline ends. Germline values: CDR1 LGHDT, CDR2 YNNKEL (reference sequence). The CDR3 bases are TGTGCCAGCAGCCAAGAGCTAGCGGTTTTTGTAAAAGGCAATCAGCCCCAGCATTTT. Protein sequence: CASSQELAVFVKGNQPQHF.

This clone was recorded once. The rearrangement uses TRBV18 and TRBJ1-2; TRBD1 is a possible D gene (5 bases). The V end lost 6 bases, the J end lost 7 bases, and 12 bases lay between the germline ends. The length of the CDR3 is 12 residues. Germline CDR1 KGHSH, CDR2 LQKENI. The CDR3 DNA reads as TGTGCCAGCTCCGGGACGGGGTTTGGCTACACCTTC. It translates to CASSGTGFGYTF.

This clone was found a few times. The CDR3 sequence is CASSLGGTGELFF. The CDR3 DNA is TGCGCCAGCAGCTTGGGGGGCACCGGGGAGCTGTTTTTT. The rearrangement uses TRBV5-1 and TRBJ2-2; D gene uncertain. The CDR3 is 13 amino acids. CDR1 and CDR2 (germline): SGHRS, YFSETQ. The V end lost 0 bases, the J end lost 4 bases, and 4 bases lay between the germline ends.